Listed below are T cell receptor beta chains from one sample, sequenced in a study of OX40 agonist ivuxolimab in advanced cancers. Measured with immunoSEQ multiplex PCR; TCRdb has only the in-frame clones, and not every one. The repertoire includes approximately 94,000 clones, 90% to 95% of them detected once, and 0.65% to 0.85% sits in the top ten. This specimen consisted of CD4+ or CD8+ T cells sorted from blood, obtained in a trial of the OX40 agonist ivuxolimab. The receptors were sampled from an adult with an advanced solid tumor such as melanoma, head and neck, liver or kidney cancer. Each CDR3 is given with its conserved first and last residue.

j_call v_call cdr3_aa
TRBJ2-1 TRBV7-6 CASSLAGSGGYNEQFF
TRBJ2-5 TRBV9 CASSVLQGGYQETQYF
TRBJ2-2 TRBV5-1 CASKPASGRAGTGELFF
TRBJ1-1 TRBV6-6 CASSEMTEAFF
TRBJ2-1 TRBV28 CASKGGGRSYNEQFF
TRBJ1-1 TRBV30 CAWSIPRTGKDSRDTEAFF
TRBJ1-1 TRBV10-3 CAISGTLYTEAFF
TRBJ2-1 TRBV9 CASSVEPGGPSYNEQFF
TRBJ2-2 TRBV7-8 CASSYTGELFF
TRBJ2-7 TRBV20-1 CSARNYEQYF
TRBJ2-3 TRBV5-4 CASSLAEASGATQYF
TRBJ1-1 TRBV10-3 CAISEQNTEAFF
TRBJ2-5 TRBV7-9 CASNFLREGQYF
TRBJ1-2 TRBV18 CASSPEGQGYHYTF
TRBJ2-1 TRBV4-3 CASSQEKGPYNEQFF
TRBJ2-4 TRBV2 CASSIITKNIQYF
TRBJ2-5 TRBV11-3 CASSLEAGQGGETQYF
TRBJ2-7 TRBV11-2 CASSLLGQLTYEQYF
TRBJ1-2 TRBV27 CASSFLGRPGTGGFGYTF
TRBJ1-2 TRBV28 CASGDRGLYGYTF
TRBJ1-2 TRBV29-1 CSVGWQGIGYTF
TRBJ1-4 TRBV6-1 CASSDWGRGNEKLFF
TRBJ2-4 TRBV28 CASSFPRTGAGDIQYF
NA TRBV19 CASSIGTGRSYEQYF
TRBJ2-2 TRBV7-8 CASSLRTGELFF
TRBJ2-7 TRBV30 CAWSKLAGQRSSYEQYF
TRBJ1-3 TRBV6-5 CASSYNTIYF
TRBJ1-1 TRBV11-3 CASSLNGLTEAFF
TRBJ2-2 TRBV28 CASSLRNTGELFF
TRBJ2-2 TRBV7-9 CASQWAGGLFF
TRBJ2-5 TRBV28 CASSYRGRGQGTQYF
TRBJ2-2 TRBV2 CASSRDRIWSGELFF
TRBJ2-3 TRBV5-1 CASSLADTQYF
TRBJ1-1 TRBV10-3 CAISESGQGARKAFF
TRBJ2-1 TRBV10-3 CAISSAGLVGGEQFF
TRBJ1-2 TRBV27 CASSSSGREGYTF
TRBJ2-3 TRBV5-1 CASSLTGTGQDTQYF
TRBJ2-7 TRBV5-1 CASSITSGTYEQYF
TRBJ2-2 TRBV7-2 CASSLQTGVGELFF
TRBJ1-2 TRBV5-1 CASSFGDRSTYGYTF
TRBJ1-2 TRBV7-2 CASSLRQGTYGYTF
TRBJ2-7 TRBV11-2 CASSLATSGSYEQYF
TRBJ2-3 TRBV27 CASSRRRLAGALSTDTQYF
TRBJ1-4 TRBV27 CASSHRGFSEKLFF
TRBJ1-2 TRBV4-2 CASSPPASLVGGYTF
TRBJ1-2 TRBV5-6 CASSRDRGFVRNGYTF
TRBJ2-7 TRBV7-2 CASSLAQWDREPHEQYF
TRBJ2-7 TRBV5-8 CASSLDGTGLDDEQYF
TRBJ2-7 TRBV19 CASSPRLAGFYEQYF
TRBJ2-3 TRBV5-1 CASSPGLAGLPDTQYF
TRBJ2-1 TRBV7-2 CASSLRLAVDEQFF